These T cell receptor beta chains were read from a single sample in a study of identical twins. One entry per CDR3 protein results from TCRdb running MiXCR on the 5' RACE reads. The sample holds 540,000 or so distinct CDR3 sequences, about a fifth seen once. The sample was also linked to a second study, of yellow fever vaccine responses in identical twins.

The sample consisted of CD4+ T cells sorted from blood. Receptors were obtained from a woman younger than 30 in good health. Each CDR3 is given with its conserved first and last residue. The D gene is left open where the match is weak. Rows give clone size only sometimes, using once, few, many, or a class for an expanded clone.

j_call d_call clone_size v_call cdr3_aa cdr3_nt
TRBJ2-3 . . TRBV28 CASSHPPGQGLNSGTQYF TGTGCCAGCAGCCACCCACCCGGGCAGGGGCTAAACAGCGGTACGCAGTATTTT
TRBJ2-5 . . TRBV20-1 CSALGRWETQYF TGCAGTGCCCTGGGGCGGTGGGAGACCCAGTACTTC
TRBJ2-1 TRBD1 few TRBV3-1 CASSQAQGVSGNEQFF TGTGCCAGCAGCCAAGCTCAGGGGGTCTCGGGCAATGAGCAGTTCTTC
TRBJ1-6 . few TRBV7-9 CASSQRTENSPLHF TGTGCCAGCAGCCAAAGGACTGAAAATTCACCCCTCCACTTT
TRBJ1-2 TRBD1 . TRBV18 CASSLNRGGGYTF TGTGCCAGCTCACTAAACAGGGGTGGAGGCTACACCTTC
TRBJ2-1 . many TRBV6-1 CASSPPSSYNEQFF TGTGCCAGCAGTCCTCCGAGCTCCTACAATGAGCAGTTCTTC
TRBJ1-1 TRBD1 . TRBV7-9 CASRPYQGAGTEAFF TGTGCCAGCAGACCATACCAGGGGGCGGGCACTGAAGCTTTCTTT
TRBJ2-1 TRBD2 . TRBV3-1 CASSQDGLAGGDEQFF TGTGCCAGCAGCCAAGATGGTCTAGCGGGAGGCGATGAGCAGTTCTTC
TRBJ1-1 . few TRBV4-1 CASSPSPAPVGNTEAFF TGCGCCAGCAGCCCCAGCCCCGCCCCCGTGGGGAACACTGAAGCTTTCTTT
TRBJ2-7 . few TRBV3-1 CASSQDSVGQYF TGTGCCAGCAGCCAAGATTCGGTGGGGCAGTACTTC
TRBJ2-1 . few TRBV5-1 CASSFRGQHNEQFF TGCGCCAGCAGCTTCCGAGGACAGCACAATGAGCAGTTCTTC
TRBJ1-5 . . TRBV12-3/TRBV12-4 CASSLVENQPQHF TGTGCCAGCAGTTTAGTGGAGAATCAGCCCCAGCATTTT
TRBJ1-1 . few TRBV7-9 CASSLGTEMNTEAFF TGTGCCAGCAGCTTAGGGACGGAGATGAACACTGAAGCTTTCTTT
TRBJ2-7 . . TRBV9 CASSVGQDSMYEQYF TGTGCCAGCAGCGTAGGGCAGGACTCCATGTACGAGCAGTACTTC
TRBJ1-2 . . TRBV29-1 CSVDLWQGGYGYTF TGCAGCGTTGATCTTTGGCAGGGAGGATATGGCTACACCTTC
TRBJ1-1 TRBD1 . TRBV18 CASSPLEGADTEAFF TGTGCCAGCTCACCCTTGGAGGGGGCGGACACTGAAGCTTTCTTT
TRBJ1-1 . . TRBV20-1 CSARPGPEAFF TGCAGTGCCCGGCCGGGGCCTGAAGCTTTCTTT
TRBJ2-5 TRBD2 . TRBV12-3/TRBV12-4 CASRTSGGGETQYF TGTGCCAGCAGAACTAGCGGAGGGGGGGAGACCCAGTACTTC
TRBJ2-5 . . TRBV7-6 CASSPLSGETQYF TGTGCCAGCAGCCCCCTCTCGGGGGAGACCCAGTACTTC
TRBJ2-6 TRBD2 few TRBV12-3/TRBV12-4 CASSRTSGGLGANVLTF TGTGCCAGCAGTAGGACTAGCGGGGGGCTAGGGGCCAACGTCCTGACTTTC
TRBJ2-1 TRBD1 . TRBV5-1 CASRPTGTGINNEQFF TGCGCCAGCAGACCAACCGGGACAGGGATCAACAATGAGCAGTTCTTC
TRBJ2-1 . few TRBV7-6 CASSLIGGPAYNEQFF TGTGCCAGCAGCTTAATTGGCGGGCCAGCTTACAATGAGCAGTTCTTC
TRBJ2-7 . . TRBV14 CASSSRARVEEQYF TGTGCCAGCAGCTCTCGGGCCAGGGTGGAAGAGCAGTACTTC
TRBJ2-3 TRBD2 few TRBV4-1 CASSLRIAGTTDTQYF TGCGCCAGCAGCCTGAGGATAGCGGGTACCACAGATACGCAGTATTTT
TRBJ1-3 TRBD1 few TRBV3-1 CASSLTDRVVRNTIYF TGTGCCAGCAGCCTGACGGACAGGGTGGTCCGCAACACCATATATTTT
TRBJ2-7 . few TRBV19 CASSIVLGVWTYEQYF TGTGCCAGTAGTATAGTTCTGGGCGTCTGGACCTACGAGCAGTACTTC
TRBJ2-3 . . TRBV4-1 CASSQDARSTDTQYF TGCGCCAGCAGCCAAGATGCCCGCAGCACAGATACGCAGTATTTT
TRBJ1-2 . . TRBV5-1 CASSPRASYGYTF TGCGCCAGCAGCCCCCGGGCCTCATATGGCTACACCTTC
TRBJ2-1 TRBD1 . TRBV24-1 CATRGRGQGAGEQFF TGTGCCACCAGGGGCCGTGGACAGGGGGCAGGTGAGCAGTTCTTC
TRBJ1-2 TRBD1 . TRBV5-1 CASSLAGQGFHGYTF TGCGCCAGCAGCTTGGCTGGACAGGGGTTTCATGGCTACACCTTC
TRBJ2-1 TRBD2 . TRBV28 CASRTSGGPSYNEQFF TGTGCCAGCAGGACCAGCGGGGGCCCCTCCTACAATGAGCAGTTCTTC
TRBJ2-7 TRBD2 few TRBV12-3/TRBV12-4 CATSGREGGEQYF TGTGCCACCTCCGGGCGGGAGGGGGGCGAGCAGTACTTC
TRBJ2-2 . few TRBV18 CASSPSRSSGAPLTGELFF TGTGCCAGCTCACCGAGTCGGTCATCAGGAGCTCCCCTCACCGGGGAGCTGTTTTTT
TRBJ2-3 . few TRBV10-3 CAISGAGAGTDTQYF TGTGCCATCAGTGGGGCAGGAGCGGGCACAGATACGCAGTATTTT
TRBJ1-1 . few TRBV2 CASTSGVGTEAFF TGTGCCAGCACCTCTGGGGTTGGCACTGAAGCTTTCTTT